The sequence of this T cell receptor (beta chain) was determined in a study of T-cell memory formation after mild COVID-19. Study-level background: The two donors had largely donor-specific TCR clusters.

Findings and limits, study-wide: The SARS-CoV-2 specificity of second-wave clones reaching peak at day 37 remained unverified. Pre-infection memory carried some responding clones, suggesting that cross-reactive memory joined.

This clonotype was counted between two and nine times. Its antigen is unidentified. TCR alpha and TCR beta cDNA libraries with sample barcodes and UMIs came from 5'RACE using constant-segment primers. TCRdb analysed the 5' RACE reads with MiXCR anew, one entry per CDR3 protein. Among around 200,000 distinct CDR3 sequences listed, roughly 18% were seen once. CDR3 size: 14 residues. Germline V CDR1 and CDR2: SGHTS, YDEGEE. J gave up 6 bases and V 3 bases, and 3 bases lay outside the gene matches. The clonotype originates from a man aged 18 to 29 who had mild COVID-19 (a few samples of this study predate the infection). Cell type and time point are not known. The material sequenced was PBMCs or a T cell subset sorted from them (not recorded which). V usage is TRBV5-8 and J usage is TRBJ2-2, with 9 bases lining up with TRBD1. CDR3 bases: TGTGCCAGCAGCTCGGGACAGGGCCCCGGGGAGCTGTTTTTT. Translated, it gives CASSSGQGPGELFF. Full variable domain (remainder filled in from reference TRBV5-8 and TRBJ2-2): EAGVTQSPTHLIKTRGQQATLRCSPISGHTSVYWYQQALGLGLQFLLWYDEGEERNRGNFPPRFSGRQFPNYSSELNVNALELEDSALYLCASSSGQGPGELFFGEGSRLTVL.